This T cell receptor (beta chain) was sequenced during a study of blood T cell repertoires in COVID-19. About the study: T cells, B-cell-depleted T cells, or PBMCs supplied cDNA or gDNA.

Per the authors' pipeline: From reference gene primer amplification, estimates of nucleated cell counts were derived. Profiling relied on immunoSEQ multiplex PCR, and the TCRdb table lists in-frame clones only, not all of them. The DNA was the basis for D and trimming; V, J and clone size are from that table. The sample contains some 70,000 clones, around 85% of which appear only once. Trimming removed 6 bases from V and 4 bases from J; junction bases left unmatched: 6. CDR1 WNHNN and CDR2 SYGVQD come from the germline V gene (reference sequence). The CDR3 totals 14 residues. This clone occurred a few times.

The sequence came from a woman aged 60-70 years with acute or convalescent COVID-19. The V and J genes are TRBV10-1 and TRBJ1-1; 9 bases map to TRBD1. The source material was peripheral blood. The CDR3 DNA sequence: TGCGCCAGCAGCCCTAACAGGGGGCCCACTGAAGCTTTCTTT. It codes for CASSPNRGPTEAFF.